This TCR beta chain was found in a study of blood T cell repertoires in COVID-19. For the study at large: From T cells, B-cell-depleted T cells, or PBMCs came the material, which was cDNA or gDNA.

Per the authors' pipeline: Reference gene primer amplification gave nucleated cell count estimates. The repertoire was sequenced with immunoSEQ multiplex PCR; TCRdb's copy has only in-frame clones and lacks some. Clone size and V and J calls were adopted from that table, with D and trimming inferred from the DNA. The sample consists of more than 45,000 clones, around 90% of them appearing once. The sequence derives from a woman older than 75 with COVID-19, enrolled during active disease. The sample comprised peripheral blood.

The CDR3 spells CASSSGTGGNSPLHF. The CDR3 DNA is TGTGCCAGCAGCTCCGGGACCGGGGGGAATTCACCCCTCCACTTT. J is TRBJ1-6 and V is TRBV6-5, with TRBD1 as a possible D gene (5 bases). Germline CDR1 is MNHEY and CDR2 is SVGAGI. Trimming removed 6 bases at V and 7 bases at J, with 16 bases between. The CDR3 contains 15 residues.